The clone carrying this T cell receptor beta chain turned up a few times. The antigen remains unidentified. This entry belongs to a study of T cell responses to AZD1222 COVID-19 vaccine. Study findings and constraints: Nearly half of spike-specific TCRs reportedly go after variant regions that carry no mutations.

TCRdb keeps only in-frame clones here, not all; method: immunoSEQ multiplex PCR. The sample includes 60,000 to 80,000 clones, 85% of them seen just once. V gave up 5 bases and J gave up 8 bases; unmatched junction bases: 13. The germline V gene encodes CDR1 SGHVS and CDR2 FNYEAQ. The CDR3 length is 15 residues. The rearrangement links TRBV7-6 to TRBJ1-1; 8 nucleotides match TRBD1. The material was peripheral blood, obtained on day 0 of AZD1222 vaccination. This sequence was found in an adult in good health. CDR3 nucleotide sequence: TGTGCCAGCAGCCGACAGGGGAACATCAATATAGAAGCTTTCTTT. It yields the protein CASSRQGNINIEAFF.